The TCR beta chain described here comes from a study of blood T cell repertoires in COVID-19. Study as a whole: Material from acute and convalescent COVID-19 was sourced from the United States, Italy and Spain. Sources were T cells, B-cell-depleted T cells, or PBMCs; the material itself was cDNA or gDNA.

CDR3 length: 13 residues. Seattle's enrolled individuals joined amid active infection and were then monitored longitudinally. The protocol was immunoSEQ multiplex PCR, while the TCRdb copy is restricted to in-frame clones and leaves out a portion. The table lists 300,000 to 350,000 clones, 80% to 95% of them singletons, with approximately 7.5% in the top ten. The chain combines TRBV21-1 with TRBJ2-5; the table gives TRBD2 as D, unverified against the DNA. TRBV21-1 is a recognized pseudogene. This receptor was identified in a woman under 40 with COVID-19, enrolled during active disease. The specimen sequenced was peripheral blood. CDR3 DNA sequence: TGTGCCTTTACGGTACTAGCAAGCGAGACCCAGTACTTC. As protein: CAFTVLASETQYF.